This T cell receptor (beta chain) was recovered during a study of a mutant IDH1 vaccine in newly diagnosed glioma. Points from the study as a whole: The study observed vaccine-induced immune responses in 90% to 95% of patients.

Germline lookup yields CDR1 SGHVS and CDR2 FQNEAQ. V dropped 5 bases and J dropped 3 bases, with 14 bases sitting between them. The CDR3 has 14 residues. Clones were read by immunoSEQ multiplex PCR, and TCRdb kept only the in-frame ones, dropping some. The sample has about 52,000 clones, 91% seen once. As to time point: week 11, during vaccination. Each dose delivered 300 ug of mutant IDH1 20-mer peptide subcutaneously with imiquimod. Tumors from donors were new WHO grade 3 or 4 IDH1-mutant astrocytomas with ATRX loss. On this clone: Its antigen is unknown.

The chain couples TRBV7-8 to TRBJ2-7, with D possibly TRBD1 on 6 matching bases. The sequenced sample was PBMCs, obtained from a glioma patient whose treatment included an IDH1 peptide vaccine. The source is a man aged 45-60 years with glioma. CDR3 in amino acids: CASSPTGMRYEQYF. DNA of the CDR3: TGTGCCAGCAGCCCTACAGGGATGCGCTACGAGCAGTACTTC. The variable domain in full, completed from reference TRBV7-8 and TRBJ2-7, reads GAGVSQSPRYKVAKRGQDVALRCDPISGHVSLFWYQQALGQGPEFLTYFQNEAQLDKSGLPSDRFFAERPEGSVSTLKIQRTQQEDSAVYLCASSPTGMRYEQYFGPGTRLTVT.